This T cell receptor (beta chain) derives from a study of cytomegalovirus exposure and HLA in healthy donors. Study-level results: The classifier reportedly diagnosed cytomegalovirus status with high sensitivity and specificity. Most of the TCR beta V segments (in an earlier analysis) were productive either about 87% or about 30% of the time. Specificity for CMV antigens was confirmed in vitro for three of the CMV-associated chains. It emerged from a later analysis that several of the most significant clusters appeared to be linked to common viral pathogens.

There are 14 residues in the CDR3. Germline CDR1 SGHTA, CDR2 FQGNSA. The ends were cut back, 3 bases at V and 4 bases at J, with 11 bases in the middle. With regard to this clone: Antigen unknown.

Primers: 60 Vbeta forward and 13 Jbeta reverse. The table came from immunoSEQ multiplex PCR; TCRdb's copy has only in-frame clones and leaves some out. Counted here are more than 80,000 clones, roughly 63% occurring once; the ten biggest clones make up 2.5% to 3%. The V and J genes are TRBV7-2 and TRBJ2-3; D is undetermined. Sample: PBMCs. The receptor was derived from a man between 50 and 59 years old in good health and CMV-seronegative. For the CDR3, the DNA is TGTGCCAGCAGCTTTACCATGGCCCCAGATACGCAGTATTTT. This sequence encodes CASSFTMAPDTQYF.